This T cell receptor (beta chain) was identified in a study of blood T cell repertoires in COVID-19. Method: immunoSEQ multiplex PCR; TCRdb's copy keeps in-frame clones and lacks some. Of roughly 400,000 clones detected, 70% to 90% appear once; the ten largest clones hold approximately 2.4%. Germline CDR1 MNHEY, CDR2 SVGAGI. Trimming took 6 bases from V and 6 from J; bases not matched to a gene: 9. The length of the CDR3 is 15 residues. This clonotype was obtained from a woman aged 60-75 years with COVID-19, enrolled during active disease. Sequencing was performed on peripheral blood. The chain employs TRBV6-5 and TRBJ2-7, with 12 bases that match TRBD2. The CDR3 DNA sequence: TGTGCCAGCAGACCCCCTAGCGGGGGGGTAAGCGAGCAGTACTTC. Translating gives CASRPPSGGVSEQYF.